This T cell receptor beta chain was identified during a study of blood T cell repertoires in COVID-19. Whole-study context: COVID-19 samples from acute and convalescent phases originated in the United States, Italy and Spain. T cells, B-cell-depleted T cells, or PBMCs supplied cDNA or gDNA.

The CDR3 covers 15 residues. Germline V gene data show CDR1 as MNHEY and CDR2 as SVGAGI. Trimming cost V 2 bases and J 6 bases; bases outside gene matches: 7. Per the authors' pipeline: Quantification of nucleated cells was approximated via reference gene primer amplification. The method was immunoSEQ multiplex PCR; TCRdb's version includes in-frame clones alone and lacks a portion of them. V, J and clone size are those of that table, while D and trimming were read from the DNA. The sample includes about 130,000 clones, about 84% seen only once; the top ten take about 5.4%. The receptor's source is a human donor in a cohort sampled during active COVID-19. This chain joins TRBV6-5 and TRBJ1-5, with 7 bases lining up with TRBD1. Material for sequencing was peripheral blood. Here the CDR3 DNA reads TGTGCCAGCAGTTACAGGGGGCACGGCGGTCAGCCCCAGCATTTT. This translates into CASSYRGHGGQPQHF.